The text below deals with one TCR beta chain. This sample is drawn from a study of blood T cell repertoires in COVID-19. In the study overall: Italy, Spain and the United States were the sources of the convalescent and acute COVID-19 samples. T cells, B-cell-depleted T cells, or PBMCs supplied cDNA or gDNA.

As processed by the authors: Amplification of reference gene primers was used by the study to estimate nucleated cell counts. Generated by immunoSEQ multiplex PCR, the TCRdb table keeps only in-frame clones and is missing some. V, J and clone size are those of that table, while D and trimming were read from the DNA. The sample lists about 160,000 clones, approximately 88% seen once, with over 3.5% in the top ten. Between the trimmed V and J ends, which lost 5 bases and 2 bases, there was a span of 12 bases. The V gene's germline CDR1 is SGHRS and CDR2 YFSETQ. The CDR3 has 14 amino acids. The sequencing input was peripheral blood. The sequence was obtained from a woman aged 60-75 years who had recovered from COVID-19. V gene TRBV5-1 combines with J gene TRBJ2-3; TRBD2 is a possible D gene (6 bases). The DNA for the CDR3 is TGCGCCAGCAGGGGACTTCGAATCACAGATACGCAGTATTTT. This encodes CASRGLRITDTQYF.